Sequencing of this T cell receptor (beta chain) was carried out in a study of blood T cell repertoires in COVID-19 (dated by TCRdb to between 2020 and 2021). In terms of the full investigation: Samples covering the acute and convalescent phases of COVID-19 were provided by collaborators in the United States, Italy and Spain. The material from the prospective study consisted of cDNA or gDNA derived from T cells, B-cell-depleted T cells, or PBMCs. Subjects who had been exposed to COVID-19, were actively infected with it, or had recovered from it provided the deeply sampled blood TCRbeta repertoires that made up the dataset. The repertoires were released in a freely available public database intended as a resource for research on the immune response to SARS-CoV-2. The samples were drawn from the first 160 participants of the ongoing ImmuneRACE study and from some 1,300 subjects provided by 6 global collaborators. The sample metadata nearly always contained a de-identified subject ID, COVID-19 status, age in years and sex. HLA class I and class II types, where available, came from metadata supplied by the sample provider rather than from assay-based typing.

What the authors observed across the whole study: The quantity of clinical and demographic metadata differed by source and by participant and was supplied without curation.

TCRbeta CDR3 regions were amplified from genomic DNA using the immunoSEQ Assay, a bias-controlled multiplex PCR. In the authors' own workflow: The number of nucleated cells in each sample was estimated by amplification of reference gene primers within the assay. To quantify the absolute abundance of each unique TCRbeta CDR3 rearrangement, sequence reads were collapsed and filtered. For each sample, productive Simpson clonality was calculated by taking the square root of Simpson's diversity index across productive rearrangements. TCRdb limited this immuneACCESS table to in-frame rearrangements with V and J called. A share of clones is missing; checked studies link under half to unresolved V genes, and the rest is unexplained. V and J calls plus clone size are reproduced from that table; the DNA served to infer D and trimming. For this sample the table gives 200,000 to 250,000 clones, of which around 86% were detected only once. The ten largest clones capture 3.5% to 5% of the sample.

With respect to this clone: Its antigen has not been determined. The sample holds no much larger clone one base away, and base qualities are not on file.

Each collaborating institution followed its own protocols to collect whole blood in K2EDTA tubes. For TCRbeta analysis, collaborators shipped samples in one of three forms: frozen whole blood, isolated PBMCs, or DNA extracted from either of those sample types. This clonotype was obtained from a man in his forties or fifties with acute or convalescent COVID-19. The sequenced sample was peripheral blood.

The CDR3 has the sequence CASSLTWLAGAGEQFF. The DNA is as follows: TGTGCCAGCAGCTTAACGTGGCTAGCGGGGGCCGGGGAGCAGTTCTTC. The chain uses TRBV7-3 and TRBJ2-1, with 10 middle bases fitting TRBD2. From a lookup of the germline V gene, CDR1 and CDR2 are SGHTA and FQGTGA. After removal of 0 bases from V and 10 bases from J, the junction retains 9 bases not matched to a gene. Reading from cysteine to phenylalanine, the CDR3 counts 16 amino acids. Only the CDR3 DNA stays, 48 bases, in frame from base 1.